The 14 T cell receptor beta chains below come from one sample, sequenced in a study of human thymus T cells. Method: immunoSEQ multiplex PCR; TCRdb's copy keeps in-frame clones and lacks some. The table includes 40,000 to 45,000 clones, 90% to 95% detected once. Sequenced sample: blood. The receptors were gathered from a boy younger than two with a congenital heart defect but otherwise immunologically healthy.

J is TRBJ2-3 and V is TRBV30; 8 bases agree with TRBD2. The CDR3 totals 14 residues. Germline assignment: CDR1 GTSNPN and CDR2 SVGIG (reference sequence). Trimming cost V 2 bases and J 5 bases; bases outside gene matches: 6. The CDR3 DNA sequence: TGTGCCTGGAGTCACGGGGGGGCCGAAGATACGCAGTATTTT. This gives the protein CAWSHGGAEDTQYF.

V usage is TRBV23-1 and J usage is TRBJ2-3, with 7 nucleotides matching TRBD1. TRBV23-1 is an ORF, and what it does is uncertain. V dropped 6 bases and J dropped 5; count of bases not matched to a gene: 5. The CDR3 loop spans 13 amino acids. The DNA of the CDR3 is TGCGCCAGCAGACAGAGGGACAGAGATACGCAGTATTTT. Translated, it gives CASRQRDRDTQYF.

The chain combines TRBV6-1 with TRBJ2-5; D is tentatively TRBD1 or TRBD2 (5 bases each). Germline V gene sequence: CDR1 MNHNS, CDR2 SASEGT. CDR3 length: 15 residues. V was clipped by 7 bases and J by 1 base, with 16 bases between them. CDR3 DNA sequence: TGTGCCAGCAAGGGGCAGCGGCGGAGCCAAGAGACCCAGTACTTC. It yields the protein CASKGQRRSQETQYF.

This rearrangement joins TRBV5-1 to TRBJ1-5; D unresolved. Trimming shortened V by 0 bases and J by 0 bases, and 7 bases separated the two germline ends. CDR3 length equals 15 residues. Germline V lookup: CDR1 SGHRS, CDR2 YFSETQ. The CDR3 bases are TGCGCCAGCAGCTTGGCAGGTTATAGCAATCAGCCCCAGCATTTT. As protein: CASSLAGYSNQPQHF.

The chain carries TRBV11-2 and TRBJ2-1, with 7 bases aligning to TRBD2. The V gene end was trimmed by 6 bases and the J gene end by 5 bases; junction bases not matched to a gene: 4. Germline V CDR1 and CDR2: SGHAT, FQNNGV. There are 13 residues in the CDR3. CDR3 bases: TGTGCCAGCAGATGGGGGGGAAACAATGAGCAGTTCTTC. Its protein product is CASRWGGNNEQFF.

The V call is TRBV5-1, the J call TRBJ1-1; D is undetermined. Germline CDR1 SGHRS, CDR2 YFSETQ. The germline V and J ends were trimmed by 5 bases and 2 bases, with 13 bases remaining between them. This CDR3 comprises 14 residues. The CDR3 protein is CASSLKTGNTEAFF. In DNA, the CDR3 is TGCGCCAGCAGTCTAAAGACGGGAAACACTGAAGCTTTCTTT.

The chain links TRBV6-1 to TRBJ1-1, with D unresolved. Trimming took off 2 bases at V and 6 bases at J, with 16 bases between the two ends. The CDR3 loop spans 15 amino acids. Germline V gives CDR1 MNHNS, CDR2 SASEGT. The CDR3 reads CASSEIGVFGAEAFF. For the CDR3, the DNA is TGTGCCAGCAGTGAAATAGGAGTGTTTGGGGCTGAAGCTTTCTTT.

This chain uses TRBV10-2 with TRBJ1-3, with D uncertain. The CDR3 runs to 13 residues. Per germline, CDR1 WSHSY and CDR2 SAAADI. The V end was cut by 6 bases, the J end by 2 bases, with 8 bases between. CDR3 sequence reads: CASSGLTGNTIYF. The CDR3 bases are TGCGCCAGCAGCGGGCTTACTGGAAACACCATATATTTT.

This chain joins TRBV7-9 and TRBJ2-7, with D unresolved. The CDR3 length is 11 residues. CDR1 SEHNR and CDR2 FQNEAQ come from the germline V gene (reference sequence). V lost 4 bases and J lost 7, with 8 bases in between. For the CDR3, the DNA is TGTGCCAGCAGCTCTCCCGTGGAGCAGTACTTC. As protein: CASSSPVEQYF.

The gene calls are TRBV19 and TRBJ2-5; weak D call: TRBD2 (6 bases). V lost 1 base to trimming and J lost 5 bases, with 14 bases between them. From germline, CDR1 is LNHDA and CDR2 SQIVND (reference sequence). The CDR3 consists of 15 residues. DNA of the CDR3: TGTGCCAGTAGTATAGTTCCACTAGCAGGGGAGACCCAGTACTTC. Translation: CASSIVPLAGETQYF.

The rearrangement joins TRBV6-4 to TRBJ2-3, with 15 nucleotides matching TRBD2. This CDR3 comprises 16 residues. The trim removed 2 bases at V and 8 bases at J, leaving 5 bases unmatched. Germline CDR1 reads MRHNA; CDR2 reads SNTAGT. CDR3 DNA sequence: TGTGCCAGCAGTGACGGACTAGCGGGGGGGCTTCTTACGCAGTATTTT. It specifies CASSDGLAGGLLTQYF.

The V gene is TRBV6-1, the J gene TRBJ1-3; TRBD1 agrees at 11 bases. This CDR3 is 16 amino acids long. V was clipped by 0 bases and J by 2 bases; unmatched bases: 0. Per germline, CDR1 MNHNS and CDR2 SASEGT. The CDR3 sequence is CASSEAGQGAGNTIYF. Here the CDR3 DNA reads TGTGCCAGCAGTGAAGCGGGACAGGGGGCTGGAAACACCATATATTTT.

The rearrangement links TRBV7-2 to TRBJ2-3; D is undetermined. The CDR3 runs to 14 residues. CDR1 is SGHTA and CDR2 is FQGNSA in the germline V gene. Trimming removed 6 bases from V and 4 bases from J, with 14 bases in between. The CDR3 sequence is CASSFRPLPDTQYF. The CDR3 DNA sequence: TGTGCCAGCAGTTTCCGACCCTTACCAGATACGCAGTATTTT.

The chain couples TRBV9 to TRBJ2-7; 9 bases match TRBD2. Germline-derived CDR1 and CDR2 are SGDLS and YYNGEE. This CDR3 is built from 15 residues. The V segment lost 0 bases and the J segment 2 bases; nucleotides outside the gene matches: 3. CDR3 in DNA: TGTGCCAGCAGCGTAGGGCGGGGGGGCCCCTACGAGCAGTACTTC. Amino acid sequence: CASSVGRGGPYEQYF.